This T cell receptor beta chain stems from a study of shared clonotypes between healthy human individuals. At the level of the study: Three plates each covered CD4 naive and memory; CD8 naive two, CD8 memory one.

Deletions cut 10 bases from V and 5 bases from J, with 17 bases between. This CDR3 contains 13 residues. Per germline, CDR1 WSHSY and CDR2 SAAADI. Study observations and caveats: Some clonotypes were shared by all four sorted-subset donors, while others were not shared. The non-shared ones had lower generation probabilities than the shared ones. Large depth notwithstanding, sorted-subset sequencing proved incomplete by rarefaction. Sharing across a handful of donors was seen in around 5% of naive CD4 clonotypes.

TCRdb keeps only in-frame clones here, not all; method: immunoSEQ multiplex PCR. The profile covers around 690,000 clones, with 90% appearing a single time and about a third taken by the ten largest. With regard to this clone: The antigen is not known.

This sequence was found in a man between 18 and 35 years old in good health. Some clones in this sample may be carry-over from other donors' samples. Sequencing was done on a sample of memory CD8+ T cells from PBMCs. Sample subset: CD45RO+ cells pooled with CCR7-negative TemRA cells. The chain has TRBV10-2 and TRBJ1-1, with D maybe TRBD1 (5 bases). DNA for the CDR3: TGCGCCATCCAGAAGGGGCCGGGAACTGAAGCTTTCTTT. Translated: CAIQKGPGTEAFF.